This T cell receptor beta chain stems from a study of regulatory dendritic cells for organ transplantation. Overall study results and limits: Naive CD4+ and CD8+ repertoires were highly diverse; memory CD8+ was most oligoclonal. Considerable individual heterogeneity was seen in alloreactive memory CD8+ T cells.

In this sample, this clone turned up a few times. Its antigen is not known. FACS sorted CD4+ or CD8+ T cells into CD45RA+ naive and CD45RO+ memory. CDR1 and CDR2 (germline): SGHDT, YYEEEE. CDR3 size: 16 residues. Trimming removed 4 bases from V and 4 bases from J; junction bases left unmatched: 11. Profiling relied on immunoSEQ multiplex PCR, and the TCRdb table lists in-frame clones only, not all of them. The data contain 5,500 to 7,000 clones, around three fifths of them singletons. This chain joins TRBV5-6 and TRBJ2-1; 7 nucleotides match TRBD1. What was sequenced was memory CD8+ T cells from blood. Subset defined: CD45RO+ memory T cells. The origin of this receptor is a human donor in good health. CDR3 residues: CASSRGQGQRYNEQFF. Here the CDR3 DNA reads TGTGCCAGCAGCCGTGGTCAGGGACAGAGATACAATGAGCAGTTCTTC.